The 28 T cell receptor beta chains below come from one sample, sequenced in a study of OX40 agonist ivuxolimab in advanced cancers. The assay was immunoSEQ multiplex PCR, and TCRdb's table has in-frame clones only and misses some. The table includes 42,000 or so clones, about 81% detected once. Sequenced here: CD4+ or CD8+ T cells sorted from blood, sampled in a trial of the OX40 agonist ivuxolimab. The receptors come from an adult with an advanced solid tumor such as melanoma, head and neck, liver or kidney cancer.

This clone was recorded once. The rearrangement joins TRBV9 to TRBJ2-1; 10 positions match TRBD2. The V gene's germline CDR1 is SGDLS and CDR2 YYNGEE. The junction had 7 bases not matched to a gene; V was cut back by 3 bases and J by 7 bases. The CDR3 runs to 15 residues. CDR3: CASSGILAGLNEQFF. CDR3 in DNA: TGTGCCAGCAGCGGGATACTAGCGGGACTAAATGAGCAGTTCTTC.

The chain joins TRBV30 to TRBJ1-2; D ambiguous. V was trimmed by 2 bases and J by 11 bases, leaving 15 bases between them. The germline CDR1 and CDR2 sequences are GTSNPN and SVGIG (reference sequence). There are 12 residues in the CDR3. CDR3 bases: TGTGCCTGGAGTCCCATCGCGATAGGTTACACCTTC. It translates to CAWSPIAIGYTF.

The genes are TRBV9 and TRBJ2-1; D possibly corresponds to TRBD2 (6 bases). Trimming pared 0 bases from V and 3 bases from J, leaving 13 bases between. This CDR3 is built from 16 residues. Germline V gene sequence: CDR1 SGDLS, CDR2 YYNGEE. CDR3: CASSVAGSGIYNEQFF. The DNA of the CDR3 is TGTGCCAGCAGCGTAGCGGGTAGCGGTATCTACAATGAGCAGTTCTTC. Using reference TRBV9 and TRBJ2-1 for the parts outside the CDR3, the full variable domain is DSGVTQTPKHLITATGQRVTLRCSPRSGDLSVYWYQQSLDQGLQFLIQYYNGEERAKGNILERFSAQQFPDLHSELNLSSLELGDSALYFCASSVAGSGIYNEQFFGPGTRLTVL.

The chain employs TRBV2 and TRBJ2-7, with 7 bases aligning to TRBD1. The germline V gene encodes CDR1 SNHLY and CDR2 FYNNEI. The V segment lost 3 bases and the J segment 3 bases; nucleotides outside the gene matches: 5. The CDR3 is 14 residues long. CDR3 DNA sequence: TGTGCCAGCAGTGACCAGGGGGAGAGCTACGAGCAGTACGTC. Translation: CASSDQGESYEQYV.

The genes are TRBV25-1 and TRBJ2-7; 8 nucleotides match TRBD1. The V gene end was trimmed by 9 bases and the J gene end by 4 bases; junction bases not matched to a gene: 17. The germline V gene has CDR1 MGHDK and CDR2 SYGVNS. This CDR3 is built from 16 residues. CDR3 sequence: CASQYPDRGIRYEQYV. CDR3 coding DNA: TGTGCCAGTCAATACCCTGACAGGGGCATTCGATACGAGCAGTACGTC.

The chain employs TRBV7-9 and TRBJ2-1, with 8 bases lining up with TRBD2. The ends lost 0 bases at V and 8 bases at J; junction bases unmatched: 9. The CDR3 runs to 16 residues. The V gene's germline CDR1 is SEHNR and CDR2 FQNEAQ (reference sequence). CDR3 nucleotides: TGTGCCAGCAGCTTAGCGGCAGCGGGGGACGGTGATGAGCAGTTCTTC. It encodes CASSLAAAGDGDEQFF.

This clone appeared a single time. The CDR3 spells CASSEPGQGAINEQYF. For the CDR3, the DNA is TGTGCCAGCAGTGAGCCGGGACAGGGGGCTATAAACGAGCAGTACTTC. The chain recombines TRBV6-1 with TRBJ2-7; 12 nucleotides align to TRBD1. V was clipped by 3 bases and J by 5 bases; unmatched bases: 8. CDR1 is MNHNS and CDR2 is SASEGT in the germline V gene. There are 16 residues in the CDR3.

This clone was found once. This chain uses TRBV2 with TRBJ2-7; TRBD1 aligns across 8 bases. Germline CDR1 and CDR2: SNHLY and FYNNEI. Unmatched junction bases numbered 1, after V lost 6 bases and J lost 3 bases. The CDR3 is made up of 12 amino acids. The CDR3 nucleotides read TGTGCCAGCAGGGACAGGGACTACGAGCAGTACTTC. Residues: CASRDRDYEQYF. Full variable domain (rest looked up from reference TRBV2 and TRBJ2-7): EPEVTQTPSHQVTQMGQEVILRCVPISNHLYFYWYRQILGQKVEFLVSFYNNEISEKSEIFDDQFSVERPDGSNFTLKIRSTKLEDSAMYFCASRDRDYEQYFGPGTRLTVT.

The chain links TRBV28 to TRBJ1-5; TRBD1 agrees at 7 bases. CDR1 and CDR2 from the germline V gene are MDHEN and SYDVKM. The CDR3 runs 16 residues. Trimming took 2 bases from V and 0 from J; bases not matched to a gene: 4. The CDR3 sequence: CASSLRQGRSNQPQHF. The DNA for the CDR3 is TGTGCCAGCAGTTTAAGACAGGGCCGTAGCAATCAGCCCCAGCATTTT.

This chain joins TRBV7-3 and TRBJ1-2; D unresolved. Germline loops: CDR1 SGHTA, CDR2 FQGTGA. Trimming took 4 bases from V and 5 from J, leaving 11 bases between them. The CDR3 is 13 residues long. CDR3 DNA: TGTGCCAGCAGCTCCCGGGGAGGGTATGGCTACACCTTC. It codes for CASSSRGGYGYTF.

The chain recombines TRBV27 with TRBJ2-1, with 9 bases lining up with TRBD2. Germline V gene sequence: CDR1 MNHEY, CDR2 SMNVEV (reference sequence). Trimming removed 3 bases from V and 6 bases from J; junction bases left unmatched: 9. This CDR3 has 16 residues. For the CDR3, the DNA is TGTGCCAGCAGTTTCCTGGGGGGTAGCGGGAGCAATGAGCAGTTCTTC. The encoded protein is CASSFLGGSGSNEQFF.

This chain joins TRBV7-2 and TRBJ2-5; 8 bases match TRBD2. With 5 bases clipped from V and 3 bases from J, the junction kept 8 bases outside the gene matches. CDR3 size: 15 residues. Germline loops: CDR1 SGHTA, CDR2 FQGNSA. For the CDR3, the DNA is TGTGCCAGCAGCCCCGGGGGGGGATGGGAAGAGACCCAGTACTTC. It specifies CASSPGGGWEETQYF.

On this clone itself: This sample also contains other DNA sequences that code for the same CDR3. The chain couples TRBV6-6 to TRBJ1-1; TRBD1 might be the D (5 bases). The V and J ends lost 2 bases and 3 bases respectively, with 7 bases between them. Germline V CDR1 and CDR2: MNHNY, SVGAGI (reference sequence). There are 13 residues in the CDR3. CDR3 bases: TGTGCCAGCAGTTACGGAGGGGACACTGAAGCTTTCTTT. This gives the protein CASSYGGDTEAFF.

The V gene is TRBV2, the J gene TRBJ1-1, with D possibly TRBD1 on 5 matching bases. Trimming cost V 2 bases and J 5 bases, with 18 bases left between them. Germline assignment: CDR1 SNHLY and CDR2 FYNNEI. The CDR3 has 16 residues. CDR3 protein: CASSEIGTPTWTEAFF. The CDR3 bases are TGTGCCAGCAGTGAAATTGGGACCCCGACATGGACTGAAGCTTTCTTT.

The rearrangement uses TRBV5-4 and TRBJ2-1; D not certain. V was clipped by 2 bases and J by 4 bases, with 13 bases between them. In germline, CDR1 is SGHNT, CDR2 YYREEE (reference sequence). There are 15 residues in the CDR3. This CDR3 reads CASSFQSTPYNEQFF. CDR3 DNA sequence: TGTGCCAGCAGCTTCCAAAGTACCCCTTACAATGAGCAGTTCTTC.

J is TRBJ2-1 and V is TRBV19; D assignment may be TRBD1 or TRBD2 (5 bases each). CDR1 and CDR2 (germline): LNHDA, SQIVND (reference sequence). V dropped 2 bases and J dropped 1 base, with 12 bases sitting between them. The CDR3 has 16 amino acids. The CDR3 is CASSIFEGISYNEQFF. The DNA of the CDR3 is TGTGCCAGTAGTATATTTGAGGGGATTTCCTACAATGAGCAGTTCTTC.

The CDR3 DNA reads TGCGCCAGCAGCCCCGACACATTTTTTGACTATGGCTACACCTTC. This sequence encodes CASSPDTFFDYGYTF. The V gene is TRBV5-1, the J gene TRBJ1-2; the D is unclear. CDR3 length: 15 amino acids. CDR1 and CDR2 from the germline V gene are SGHRS and YFSETQ. The germline V and J ends were trimmed by 4 bases and 3 bases, with 16 bases remaining between them.

DNA for the CDR3: TGTGCCAGCAGCAAAACCGGGACAGGCTCCTACAATGAGCAGTTCTTC. Translating it yields CASSKTGTGSYNEQFF. The chain uses TRBV7-6 and TRBJ2-1; TRBD1 matches 8 bases. CDR1 is SGHVS and CDR2 is FNYEAQ in the germline V gene. V lost 5 bases to trimming and J lost 0 bases; unmatched junction nucleotides: 6. The CDR3 is made up of 16 amino acids.

This chain links TRBV7-2 with TRBJ2-2; D possibly uses TRBD1 or TRBD2 (7 bases each). The CDR3 is 16 residues long. From germline, CDR1 is SGHTA and CDR2 FQGNSA. V was shortened by 6 bases and J by 4 bases, with 18 bases between the two germline ends. The CDR3 sequence is CASRTPGGEVTGELFF. CDR3 bases: TGTGCCAGCAGGACCCCAGGGGGGGAGGTCACCGGGGAGCTGTTTTTT.

The chain's CDR3 is CSARESTDTQYF. CDR3 nucleotide sequence: TGCAGCGCGCGGGAGAGCACAGATACGCAGTATTTT. The chain has TRBV29-1 and TRBJ2-3, with 7 bases aligning to TRBD2. This CDR3 contains 12 residues. The V gene end was trimmed by 7 bases and the J gene end by 0 bases; junction bases not matched to a gene: 1. Looked up from germline, CDR1 is SQVTM and CDR2 is ANQGSEA.

This chain connects TRBV14 to TRBJ1-2; tentatively, D is TRBD1 (5 bases). Trimming pared 3 bases from V and 4 bases from J, leaving 6 bases between. There are 12 residues in the CDR3. Germline CDR1 is SGHDN and CDR2 is FVKESK. The CDR3 sequence is CASSQGPYGYTF. As DNA, the CDR3 is TGTGCCAGCAGCCAGGGACCCTATGGCTACACCTTC.

The chain couples TRBV19 to TRBJ1-3; D is ambiguous. This CDR3 is 14 amino acids long. V shed 7 bases and J shed 0 bases, with 10 bases lying between them. Germline V gene data show CDR1 as LNHDA and CDR2 as SQIVND (reference sequence). This CDR3 is CASKASNSGNTIYF. The CDR3 DNA reads TGTGCCAGTAAGGCCAGCAACTCTGGAAACACCATATATTTT.

This clone was seen just once. The J gene is TRBJ2-7, the V gene TRBV7-2; no reliable D call. Trimming took 1 base from V and 1 from J, leaving 11 bases between them. Germline V lookup: CDR1 SGHTA, CDR2 FQGNSA. CDR3 size: 15 residues. The CDR3 region is CASSLDLWSSYEQYV. The CDR3 DNA follows: TGTGCCAGCAGCTTAGATCTTTGGTCGTCCTACGAGCAGTACGTC.

V gene TRBV9 combines with J gene TRBJ2-6; maybe TRBD2 (6 bases). V gave up 0 bases and J gave up 2 bases, with 6 bases separating them. In germline, CDR1 is SGDLS, CDR2 YYNGEE. The CDR3 contains 15 residues. CDR3 sequence: CASSVAGAGANVLTF. The CDR3 DNA reads TGTGCCAGCAGCGTAGCGGGGGCTGGGGCCAACGTCCTGACTTTC.

The chain has TRBV30 and TRBJ1-2; TRBD1 agrees at 9 bases. Germline CDR1 GTSNPN, CDR2 SVGIG (reference sequence). This CDR3 is 14 amino acids long. V lost 2 bases and J lost 5; bases outside the gene matches: 6. CDR3: CAWSKDRGPYGYTF. CDR3 coding DNA: TGTGCCTGGAGTAAGGACAGGGGACCGTATGGCTACACCTTC.

This clone has just a few counts. This sequence joins TRBV19 and TRBJ2-1; TRBD1 matches at 7 bases. The length of the CDR3 is 14 residues. Germline V lookup: CDR1 LNHDA, CDR2 SQIVND (reference sequence). V shed 7 bases, J shed 2 bases, and the junction held 5 bases outside the gene matches. Written as DNA, the CDR3 is TGTGCCAGTATTGGACAGGCTACCTACAATGAGCAGTTCTTC. Encoded protein: CASIGQATYNEQFF.

The rearrangement links TRBV4-3 to TRBJ2-3, with no clear D. The germline CDR1 and CDR2 sequences are LGHNA and YSLEER. The CDR3 has 11 amino acids. Trimming removed 6 bases from V and 5 bases from J, with 6 bases in between. In DNA form, the CDR3 reads TGCGCCAGCAGTGCCGGAGATACGCAGTATTTT. Translated: CASSAGDTQYF.

The genes are TRBV4-2 and TRBJ2-1, with TRBD2 matching 8 bases. Germline CDR1 LGHNA, CDR2 YNFKEQ. The V gene end was trimmed by 0 bases and the J gene end by 4 bases; junction bases not matched to a gene: 2. This CDR3 is 15 amino acids long. The CDR3 sequence is CASSQEPGGYNEQFF. The DNA of the CDR3 is TGTGCCAGCAGCCAAGAACCGGGAGGGTACAATGAGCAGTTCTTC.